This record covers a single T cell receptor beta chain. The germline V gene encodes CDR1 SGHDT and CDR2 YYEEEE. With 1 base removed from V and 5 bases from J, the gap between germline ends came to 9 bases. CDR3 length: 13 amino acids. This record comes from a study of T cell clones after liver transplantation. Clones were sequenced by immunoSEQ multiplex PCR, and TCRdb holds only the in-frame ones, with some missing. This sample has approximately 65,000 clones, with approximately 92% found just once. The sample here was CD4+ T cells from blood, taken nearly 26 months after liver transplant. The rearrangement links TRBV5-6 to TRBJ2-5, with D perhaps TRBD2 (5 bases). This sequence was found in a human patient who received a liver transplant. The graft donor may account for some of the T cells. CDR3 coding DNA: TGTGCCAGCAGCTTGAGAGGGATCGAGACCCAGTACTTC. It is translated as CASSLRGIETQYF.